This T cell receptor beta chain was profiled in a study of cytomegalovirus exposure and HLA in healthy donors. Overall study results and limits: Later, an analysis found that TCR clusters from the first cohort tended to co-occur in the roughly 120 validation repertoires.

This clone was seen a few times. Its antigen is as yet unknown. Clones were read by immunoSEQ multiplex PCR, and TCRdb kept only the in-frame ones, dropping some. The sample includes approximately 100,000 clones, roughly nine tenths of them seen just once. The CDR3 runs 13 residues. Trimming took 4 bases from V and 3 from J; bases not matched to a gene: 3. Germline V gene lookup returns CDR1 MDHEN and CDR2 SYDVKM. The receptor was derived from a woman in her thirties in good health and CMV-seronegative. V and J are TRBV28 and TRBJ2-7, with 7 bases identical to TRBD1. Sequencing used PBMCs. The CDR3 spells CASSSGDSYEQYF. Written as DNA, the CDR3 is TGTGCCAGCAGTTCTGGGGACAGCTACGAGCAGTACTTC.